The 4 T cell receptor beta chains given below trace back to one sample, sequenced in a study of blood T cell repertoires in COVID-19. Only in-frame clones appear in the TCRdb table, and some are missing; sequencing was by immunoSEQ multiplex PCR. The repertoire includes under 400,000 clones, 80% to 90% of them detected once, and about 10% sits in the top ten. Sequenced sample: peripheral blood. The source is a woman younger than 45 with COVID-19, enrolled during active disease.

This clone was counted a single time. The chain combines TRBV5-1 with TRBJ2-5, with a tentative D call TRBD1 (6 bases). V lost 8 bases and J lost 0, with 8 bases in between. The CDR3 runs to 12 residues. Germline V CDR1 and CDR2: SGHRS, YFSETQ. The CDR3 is CASYRDQETQYF. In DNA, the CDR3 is TGCGCCAGTTACAGGGACCAAGAGACCCAGTACTTC.

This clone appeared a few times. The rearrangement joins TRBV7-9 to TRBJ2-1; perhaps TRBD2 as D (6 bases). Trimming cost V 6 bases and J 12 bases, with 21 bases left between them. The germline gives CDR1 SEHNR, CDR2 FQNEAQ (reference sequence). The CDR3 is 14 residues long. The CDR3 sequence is CASSSGTEGSGQFF. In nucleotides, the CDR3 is TGTGCCAGCAGTTCCGGGACTGAGGGTTCGGGGCAGTTCTTC.

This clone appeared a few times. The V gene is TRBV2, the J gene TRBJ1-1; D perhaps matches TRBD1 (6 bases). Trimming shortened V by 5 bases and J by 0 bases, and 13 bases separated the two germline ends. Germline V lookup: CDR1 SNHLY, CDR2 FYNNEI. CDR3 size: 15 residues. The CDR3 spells CASSTGQGLNTEAFF. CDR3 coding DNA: TGTGCCAGCAGTACGGGGCAGGGGCTGAACACTGAAGCTTTCTTT. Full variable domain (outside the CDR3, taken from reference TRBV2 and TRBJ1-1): EPEVTQTPSHQVTQMGQEVILRCVPISNHLYFYWYRQILGQKVEFLVSFYNNEISEKSEIFDDQFSVERPDGSNFTLKIRSTKLEDSAMYFCASSTGQGLNTEAFFGQGTRLTVV.

CDR3 region: CASSLGRFSNQPQHF. In nucleotides, the CDR3 is TGTGCCAGTAGTTTGGGGCGATTTAGCAATCAGCCCCAGCATTTT. The chain uses TRBV19 and TRBJ1-5, with a possible D match to TRBD1 (5 bases). This CDR3 has 15 residues. The germline gives CDR1 LNHDA, CDR2 SQIVND (reference sequence). The ends were cut back, 5 bases at V and 0 bases at J, with 11 bases in the middle. The whole variable domain, remainder taken from reference TRBV19 and TRBJ1-5, is DGGITQSPKYLFRKEGQNVTLSCEQNLNHDAMYWYRQDPGQGLRLIYYSQIVNDFQKGDIAEGYSVSREKKESFPLTVTSAQKNPTAFYLCASSLGRFSNQPQHFGDGTRLSIL.